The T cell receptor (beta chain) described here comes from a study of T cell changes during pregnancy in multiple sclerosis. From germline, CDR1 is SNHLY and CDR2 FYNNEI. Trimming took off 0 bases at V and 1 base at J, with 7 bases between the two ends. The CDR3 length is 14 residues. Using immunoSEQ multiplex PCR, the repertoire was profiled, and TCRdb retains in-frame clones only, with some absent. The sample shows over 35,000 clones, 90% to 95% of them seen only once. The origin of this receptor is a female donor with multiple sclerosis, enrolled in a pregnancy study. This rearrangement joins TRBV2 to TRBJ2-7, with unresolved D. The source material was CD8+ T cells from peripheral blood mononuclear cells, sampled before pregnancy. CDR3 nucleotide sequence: TGTGCCAGCAGTGAAGCGCCCAGGTCCTACGAGCAGTACTTC. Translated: CASSEAPRSYEQYF.